This TCR beta chain was retrieved from a study of blood T cell repertoires in COVID-19. Study context: Collection of acute and convalescent COVID-19 samples took place in the United States, Italy and Spain.

Enrollment of patients from Seattle took place during active infection, with longitudinal follow-up. This table comes from immunoSEQ multiplex PCR, and its TCRdb copy is limited to in-frame clones, with some not included. The profile shows roughly 570,000 clones, about 88% of them singletons. The sequence was collected from a woman between 50 and 59 years old with COVID-19, enrolled during active disease. Sequencing used peripheral blood.

In nucleotides, the CDR3 is TGTGCCAGCAGTTTATCGAGGCGATCCTACGAGCAGTACTTC. Its protein is CASSLSRRSYEQYF. The genes are TRBV27 and TRBJ2-7; D is ambiguous. Deletions cut 0 bases from V and 1 base from J, with 7 bases between. Germline CDR1 MNHEY, CDR2 SMNVEV (reference sequence). The CDR3 totals 14 residues.